This passage covers 9 T cell receptor beta chains from one sample sequenced in a study of T cell changes during pregnancy in multiple sclerosis. The assay was immunoSEQ multiplex PCR, and TCRdb's table has in-frame clones only and misses some. The sample comprises approximately 35,000 clones, approximately 89% of which are singletons, and about 0.81% rests with the top ten. The sequencing here drew on CD4+ T cells from peripheral blood mononuclear cells, taken after pregnancy. Every receptor here comes from a female donor in good health, enrolled as a control in a pregnancy study.

V usage is TRBV11-2 and J usage is TRBJ2-7; D perhaps matches TRBD1 (5 bases). The V gene lost 5 bases and the J gene lost 5 bases, with 16 bases spanning the gap. Germline V CDR1 and CDR2: SGHAT, FQNNGV. CDR3 size: 14 residues. The CDR3 DNA reads as TGTGCCAGCAGCCTCATCCAGGGCGGCCACGAGCAGTACTTC. Translated: CASSLIQGGHEQYF. The variable domain in full, completed from reference TRBV11-2 and TRBJ2-7, reads EAGVAQSPRYKIIEKRQSVAFWCNPISGHATLYWYQQILGQGPKLLIQFQNNGVVDDSQLPKDRFSAERLKGVDSTLKIQPAKLEDSAVYLCASSLIQGGHEQYFGPGTRLTVT.

The V and J genes are TRBV5-1 and TRBJ1-1, with D unclear. V was pared by 5 bases and J by 7 bases, with 15 bases between. The CDR3 runs to 13 residues. From germline, CDR1 is SGHRS and CDR2 YFSETQ. CDR3 in DNA: TGCGCCAGCAGGCAGATCGCGACAATTGAAGCTTTCTTT. This sequence encodes CASRQIATIEAFF.

V is TRBV4-2 and J is TRBJ1-1; D is uncertain. CDR1 and CDR2 from the germline V gene are LGHNA and YNFKEQ. V lost 1 base and J lost 5, with 11 bases in between. This CDR3 comprises 14 residues. The CDR3 loop reads CASSQVAGATEAFF. In nucleotides, the CDR3 is TGTGCCAGCAGCCAAGTGGCGGGCGCGACTGAAGCTTTCTTT.

J is TRBJ2-7 and V is TRBV11-2; 10 bases are shared with TRBD2. Germline assignment: CDR1 SGHAT and CDR2 FQNNGV. V gave up 5 bases and J gave up 6 bases; unmatched junction bases: 10. The CDR3 is made up of 15 amino acids. CDR3 amino acids: CASSPAGGGWGEQYF. DNA of the CDR3: TGTGCCAGCAGCCCAGCGGGGGGGGGCTGGGGCGAGCAGTACTTC.

This clone was counted once. This chain uses TRBV18 with TRBJ2-7, with 8 bases matching TRBD1. The germline V gene has CDR1 KGHSH and CDR2 LQKENI. The CDR3 is 15 amino acids. The V and J ends lost 3 bases and 4 bases, in that order; junction bases with no gene match: 8. CDR3 nucleotides: TGTGCCAGCTCACCCCCCGGACAGGGAGTATACGAGCAGTACTTC. Translated, it gives CASSPPGQGVYEQYF.

This chain links TRBV5-8 with TRBJ2-7, with unresolved D. The CDR3 is 12 residues long. The ends were cut back, 1 base at V and 6 bases at J, with 8 bases in the middle. Germline CDR1 SGHTS, CDR2 YDEGEE. This chain's CDR3 is CASSLSLREQYF. The CDR3 DNA follows: TGTGCCAGCAGCTTGAGTCTACGCGAGCAGTACTTC.

The V and J genes are TRBV7-9 and TRBJ1-3; tentatively, D is TRBD1 (5 bases). This CDR3 has 14 residues. Deletions cut 3 bases from V and 0 bases from J, with 6 bases between. Germline lookup yields CDR1 SEHNR and CDR2 FQNEAQ (reference sequence). The chain's CDR3 is CASSFRVSGNTIYF. The CDR3 DNA reads as TGTGCCAGCAGCTTCAGGGTCTCTGGAAACACCATATATTTT.

The chain couples TRBV5-5 to TRBJ1-1; maybe TRBD1 (6 bases). Germline V gene sequence: CDR1 SGHKS, CDR2 YYEKEE (reference sequence). The CDR3 sequence is 14 residues long. V was pared by 6 bases and J by 1 base, with 13 bases between. Here the CDR3 DNA reads TGTGCCAGCACCTTATGGGGGCAGAACACTGAAGCTTTCTTT. Translated: CASTLWGQNTEAFF.

Written as DNA, the CDR3 is TGCGCCAGCAGCTTGCAGGACAGCTACAATGAGCAGTTCTTC. This encodes CASSLQDSYNEQFF. The V gene is TRBV5-1, the J gene TRBJ2-1; tentatively, D is TRBD1 (6 bases). The CDR3 length is 14 residues. From germline, CDR1 is SGHRS and CDR2 YFSETQ. V lost 1 base, J lost 3 bases, and 8 bases lay in between.